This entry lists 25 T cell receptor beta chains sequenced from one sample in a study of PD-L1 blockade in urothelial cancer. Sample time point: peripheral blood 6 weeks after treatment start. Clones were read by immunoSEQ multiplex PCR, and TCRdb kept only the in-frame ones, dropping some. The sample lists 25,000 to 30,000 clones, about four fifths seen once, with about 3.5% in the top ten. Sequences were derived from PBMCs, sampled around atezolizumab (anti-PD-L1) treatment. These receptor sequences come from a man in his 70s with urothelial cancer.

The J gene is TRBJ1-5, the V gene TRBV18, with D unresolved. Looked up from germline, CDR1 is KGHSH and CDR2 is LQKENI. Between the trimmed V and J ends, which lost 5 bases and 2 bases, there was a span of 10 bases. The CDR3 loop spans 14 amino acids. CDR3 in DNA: TGTGCCAGCTCAGCGGGGAGGGGCAATCAGCCCCAGCATTTT. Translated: CASSAGRGNQPQHF. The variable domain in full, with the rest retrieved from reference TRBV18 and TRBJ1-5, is NAGVMQNPRHLVRRRGQEARLRCSPMKGHSHVYWYRQLPEEGLKFMVYLQKENIIDESGMPKERFSAEFPKEGPSILRIQQVVRGDSAAYFCASSAGRGNQPQHFGDGTRLSIL.

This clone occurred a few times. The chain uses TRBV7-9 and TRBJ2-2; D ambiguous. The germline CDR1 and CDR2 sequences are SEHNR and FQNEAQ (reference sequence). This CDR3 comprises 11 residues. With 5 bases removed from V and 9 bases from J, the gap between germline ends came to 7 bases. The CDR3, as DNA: TGTGCCAGCAGCCCCCAGTGGGAGCTGTTTTTT. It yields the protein CASSPQWELFF.

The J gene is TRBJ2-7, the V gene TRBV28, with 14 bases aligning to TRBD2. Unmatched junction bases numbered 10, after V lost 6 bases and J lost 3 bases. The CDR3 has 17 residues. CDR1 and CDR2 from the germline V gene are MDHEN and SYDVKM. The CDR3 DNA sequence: TGTGCCAGCAGCCCCGGACTAGCGGGAGGTAAAAGCTACGAGCAGTACTTC. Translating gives CASSPGLAGGKSYEQYF.

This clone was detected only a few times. CDR3 sequence (DNA): TGTGCCAGCTCATCTGGGCAGGGGTCCTACGAGCAGTACTTC. Its protein is CASSSGQGSYEQYF. The chain uses TRBV18 and TRBJ2-7, with D possibly TRBD1 on 6 matching bases. The CDR3 runs 14 residues. With 5 bases removed from V and 1 base from J, the gap between germline ends came to 12 bases. CDR1 and CDR2 (germline): KGHSH, LQKENI.

CDR3: CASSLGGRPSTDTQYF. DNA for the CDR3: TGTGCCAGCAGCTTGGGAGGGAGGCCTAGCACAGATACGCAGTATTTT. This chain uses TRBV5-4 with TRBJ2-3; possibly TRBD2 for D (6 bases). The CDR3 length is 16 residues. CDR1 and CDR2 from the germline V gene are SGHNT and YYREEE (reference sequence). V was pared by 0 bases and J by 0 bases, with 11 bases between.

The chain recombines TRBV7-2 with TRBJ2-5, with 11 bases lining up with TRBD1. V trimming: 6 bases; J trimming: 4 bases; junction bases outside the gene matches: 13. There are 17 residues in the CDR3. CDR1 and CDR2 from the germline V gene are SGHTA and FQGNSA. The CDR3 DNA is TGTGCCAGCAGTTCCCGGACAGGGGGCACCTCCCTAGAGACCCAGTACTTC. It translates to CASSSRTGGTSLETQYF.

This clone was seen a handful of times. The CDR3 coding sequence is TGTGCCAGCAGCCCCCGACAGGGGAGCTACTATGGCTACACCTTC. Protein: CASSPRQGSYYGYTF. The chain carries TRBV9 and TRBJ1-2; 8 bases are shared with TRBD1. Trimming took 4 bases from V and 3 from J; bases not matched to a gene: 8. The germline V gene has CDR1 SGDLS and CDR2 YYNGEE. CDR3 length: 15 amino acids.

The CDR3, as DNA: TGTGCCAGCAGCTGGTACAGGGCAAGGGGGTTCTTC. Its protein product is CASSWYRARGFF. This chain uses TRBV7-8 with TRBJ2-1; D may be TRBD1 (6 bases). Germline lookup yields CDR1 SGHVS and CDR2 FQNEAQ. The CDR3 sequence is 12 residues long. The V end was cut by 4 bases, the J end by 15 bases, with 16 bases between.

The CDR3 nucleotides read TGTGCCAGCAGTCTAGATAGGACAGGGAAAGGCTATGGCTACACCTTC. Its protein product is CASSLDRTGKGYGYTF. V gene TRBV28 combines with J gene TRBJ1-2, with 8 bases aligning to TRBD1. The germline gives CDR1 MDHEN, CDR2 SYDVKM. The CDR3 extends over 16 amino acids. Trimming took 5 bases from V and 4 from J; bases not matched to a gene: 12.

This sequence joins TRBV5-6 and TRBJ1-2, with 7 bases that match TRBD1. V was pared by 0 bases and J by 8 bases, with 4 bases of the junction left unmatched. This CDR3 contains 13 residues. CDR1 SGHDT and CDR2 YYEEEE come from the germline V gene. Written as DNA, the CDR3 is TGTGCCAGCAGCTTGGAGGGGGCACGGGGCTACACCTTC. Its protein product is CASSLEGARGYTF.

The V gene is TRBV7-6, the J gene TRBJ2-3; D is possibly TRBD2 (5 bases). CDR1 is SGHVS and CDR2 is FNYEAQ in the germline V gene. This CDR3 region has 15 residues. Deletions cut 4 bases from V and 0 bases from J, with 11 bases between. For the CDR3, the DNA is TGTGCCAGCAGCTCAGGACGGACTAGCACAGATACGCAGTATTTT. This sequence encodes CASSSGRTSTDTQYF.

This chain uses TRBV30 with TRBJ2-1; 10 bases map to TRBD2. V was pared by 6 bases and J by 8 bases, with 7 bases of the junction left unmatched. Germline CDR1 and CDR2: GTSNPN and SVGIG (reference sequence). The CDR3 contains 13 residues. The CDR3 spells CACLSGRNHEQFF. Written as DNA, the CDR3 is TGTGCCTGCCTTAGCGGGAGGAACCATGAGCAGTTCTTC.

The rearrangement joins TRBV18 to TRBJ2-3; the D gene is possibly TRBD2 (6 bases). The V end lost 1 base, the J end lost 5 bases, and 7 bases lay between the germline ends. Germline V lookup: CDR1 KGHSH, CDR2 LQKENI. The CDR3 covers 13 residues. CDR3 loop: CASSPRGVDTQYF. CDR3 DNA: TGTGCCAGCTCACCACGCGGGGTAGATACGCAGTATTTT.

CDR3 in amino acids: CAISGRRGETQYF. CDR3 in DNA: TGTGCCATCAGTGGCCGTAGAGGGGAGACCCAGTACTTC. V is TRBV10-3 and J is TRBJ2-5, with D perhaps TRBD2 (5 bases). CDR3 length: 13 amino acids. V dropped 4 bases and J dropped 5 bases, with 11 bases sitting between them. The germline gives CDR1 ENHRY, CDR2 SYGVKD.

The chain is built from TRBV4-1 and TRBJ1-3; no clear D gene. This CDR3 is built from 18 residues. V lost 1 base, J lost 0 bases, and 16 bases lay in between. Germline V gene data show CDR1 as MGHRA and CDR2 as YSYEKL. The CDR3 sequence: CASSQVVPAEDSGNTIYF. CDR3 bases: TGCGCCAGCAGCCAAGTAGTGCCAGCCGAGGACTCTGGAAACACCATATATTTT.

The CDR3 sequence is CASSQVGLQGTQYF. The CDR3 nucleotides read TGTGCCAGCAGCCAAGTGGGGCTACAGGGAACCCAGTACTTC. V is TRBV14 and J is TRBJ2-5, with a tentative D call TRBD1 (6 bases). The V and J ends lost 1 base and 8 bases respectively, with 14 bases between them. Per germline, CDR1 SGHDN and CDR2 FVKESK. The CDR3 consists of 14 residues. The complete variable domain, with remaining parts taken from reference TRBV14 and TRBJ2-5, reads EAGVTQFPSHSVIEKGQTVTLRCDPISGHDNLYWYRRVMGKEIKFLLHFVKESKQDESGMPNNRFLAERTGGTYSTLKVQPAELEDSGVYFCASSQVGLQGTQYFGPGTRLLVL.

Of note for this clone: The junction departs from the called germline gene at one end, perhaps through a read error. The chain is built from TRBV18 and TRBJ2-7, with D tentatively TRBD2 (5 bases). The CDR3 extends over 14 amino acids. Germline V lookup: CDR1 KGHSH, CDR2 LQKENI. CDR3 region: CASSASGISYEQHF. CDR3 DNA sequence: TGTGCCAGCTCAGCCTCCGGGATCTCCTACGAGCAGCACTTC. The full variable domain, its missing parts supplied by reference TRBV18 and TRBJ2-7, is NAGVMQNPRHLVRRRGQEARLRCSPMKGHSHVYWYRQLPEEGLKFMVYLQKENIIDESGMPKERFSAEFPKEGPSILRIQQVVRGDSAAYFCASSASGISYEQHFGPGTRLTVT.

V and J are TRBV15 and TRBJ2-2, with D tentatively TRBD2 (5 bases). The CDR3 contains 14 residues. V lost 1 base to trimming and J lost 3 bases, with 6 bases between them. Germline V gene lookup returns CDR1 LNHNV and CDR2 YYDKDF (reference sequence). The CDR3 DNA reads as TGTGCCACCAGCAGAGTCGGGGACACCGGGGAGCTGTTTTTT. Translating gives CATSRVGDTGELFF.

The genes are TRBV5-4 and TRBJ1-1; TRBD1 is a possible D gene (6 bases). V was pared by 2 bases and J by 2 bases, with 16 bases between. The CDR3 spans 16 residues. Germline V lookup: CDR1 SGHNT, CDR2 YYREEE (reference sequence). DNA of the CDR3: TGTGCCAGCAGCTTCAAACAGGGACGGGGTAACACTGAAGCTTTCTTT. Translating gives CASSFKQGRGNTEAFF.

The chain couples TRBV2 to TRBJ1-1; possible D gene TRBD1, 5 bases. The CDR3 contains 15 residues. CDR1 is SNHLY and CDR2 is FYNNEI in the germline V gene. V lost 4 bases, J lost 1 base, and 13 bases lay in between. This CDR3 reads CASSGGHLKNTEAFF. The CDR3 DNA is TGTGCCAGCAGTGGTGGACACTTGAAGAACACTGAAGCTTTCTTT.

For the CDR3, the DNA is TGTGCCAGCAGTTCCAAGCGGGGGGTCCAAGAGACCCAGTACTTC. This codes for CASSSKRGVQETQYF. The rearrangement joins TRBV27 to TRBJ2-5; 9 bases are a match to TRBD2. J gave up 1 base and V 4 bases, and 4 bases lay outside the gene matches. The CDR3 covers 15 residues. Germline lookup yields CDR1 MNHEY and CDR2 SMNVEV (reference sequence).

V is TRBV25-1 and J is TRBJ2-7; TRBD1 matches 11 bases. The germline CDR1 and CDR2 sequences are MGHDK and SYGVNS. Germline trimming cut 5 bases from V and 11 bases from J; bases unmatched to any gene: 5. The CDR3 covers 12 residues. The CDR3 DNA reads TGTGCCAGCAGTCCTGGACAGGGGGCCGAGTACTTC. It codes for CASSPGQGAEYF.

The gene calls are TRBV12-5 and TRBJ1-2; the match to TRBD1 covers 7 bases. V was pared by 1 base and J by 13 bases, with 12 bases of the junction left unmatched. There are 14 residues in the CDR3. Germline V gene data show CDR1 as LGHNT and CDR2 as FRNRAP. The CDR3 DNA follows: TGTGCTAGTGGTTTGGGAACACGGGACAGTTTGATCACCTTC. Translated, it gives CASGLGTRDSLITF. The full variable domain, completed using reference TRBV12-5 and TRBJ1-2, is DARVTQTPRHKVTEMGQEVTMRCQPILGHNTVFWYRQTMMQGLELLAYFRNRAPLDDSGMPKDRFSAEMPDATLATLKIQPSEPRDSAVYFCASGLGTRDSLITFGSGTRLTVV.

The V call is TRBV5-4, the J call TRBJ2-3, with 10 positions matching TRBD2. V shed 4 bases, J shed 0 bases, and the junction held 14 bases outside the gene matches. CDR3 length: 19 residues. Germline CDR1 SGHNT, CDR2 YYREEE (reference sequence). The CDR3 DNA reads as TGTGCCAGCAGCGTAACTACCGGACTAGCGGTCTCTAGCACAGATACGCAGTATTTT. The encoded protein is CASSVTTGLAVSSTDTQYF.

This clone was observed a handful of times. CDR3 sequence reads: CSVGQMMRTEAFF. The CDR3 bases are TGCAGCGTTGGACAGATGATGCGGACTGAAGCTTTCTTT. This chain connects TRBV29-1 to TRBJ1-1; a weak D match, TRBD1 (5 bases). Trimming took off 4 bases at V and 5 bases at J, with 14 bases between the two ends. Germline assignment: CDR1 SQVTM and CDR2 ANQGSEA. The CDR3 extends over 13 amino acids.